The clone carrying this T cell receptor (beta chain) was recorded many times. Its cognate antigen is unknown. All patients picked for sequencing had shown, by flow cytometry, an expansion of CD8+CD57+ cells. All patients were therapy-naive when blood was sampled. This specimen comes from a study of CD8+CD57+ T cells in acquired aplastic anemia. Study summary: The DNA of sorted CD4+ and CD8+ cells averaged around 3 ug. Points from the study as a whole: Patients were compared with controls for CD8+ Simpson's diversity, and no significant difference emerged. Common to patients and controls were 25 to 30 CD8+ CDR3 sequences.

This CDR3 contains 14 residues. The germline V and J ends were trimmed by 5 bases and 0 bases, with 8 bases remaining between them. Germline V gene data show CDR1 as SGHDN and CDR2 as FVKESK. For CDR3 and TCR beta VDJ profiling, genomic DNA was the template used. TCRdb analysed the reads with MiXCR anew, one entry per CDR3 protein. Of under 500,000 distinct CDR3 sequences in the sample, more than 25% were seen once. Sequencing used sorted CD4+, CD8+, or CD8+CD57+ T cells (not recorded which) from PBMCs. The sequence was obtained from a human donor with aplastic anemia. The chain carries TRBV14 and TRBJ2-1; unclear D gene. The CDR3 spells CASSWSSSYNEQFF. CDR3 nucleotides: TGTGCCAGCAGCTGGAGTAGCTCCTACAATGAGCAGTTCTTC. Drawing the rest from reference TRBV14 and TRBJ2-1, the complete variable domain is EAGVTQFPSHSVIEKGQTVTLRCDPISGHDNLYWYRRVMGKEIKFLLHFVKESKQDESGMPNNRFLAERTGGTYSTLKVQPAELEDSGVYFCASSWSSSYNEQFFGPGTRLTVL.